This entry lists 6 T cell receptor beta chains sequenced from one sample in a study of response to subunit inactivated influenza vaccine. MiXCR was run by TCRdb on the RT-PCR reads, yielding one entry per CDR3 protein. The sample comprises a few hundred thousand distinct CDR3 sequences, around 10% of which are singletons, and 8% to 13% rests with the top ten. This same sample was also part of a study on T cells expressing NK-cell markers. That source reports: Generation of TCR beta cDNA was performed by 5'RACE template switching incorporating UMIs.

The sample here was PBMCs from blood, taken on the day of vaccination. These receptor sequences come from a man aged 45-65 years who received an inactivated influenza vaccine.

V and J are TRBV7-9 and TRBJ1-5; no clear D. Germline V gives CDR1 SEHNR, CDR2 FQNEAQ (reference sequence). The CDR3 has 13 amino acids. V lost 0 bases and J 6 bases, leaving 6 bases between the germline ends. The CDR3 DNA is TGTGCCAGCAGCTTAGCAGGGATTCAGCCCCAGCATTTT. It specifies CASSLAGIQPQHF.

The chain uses TRBV11-2 and TRBJ2-3, with D uncertain. The germline V and J ends were trimmed by 5 bases and 2 bases, with 20 bases remaining between them. Germline CDR1 is SGHAT and CDR2 is FQNNGV. CDR3 size: 17 residues. The CDR3 DNA sequence: TGTGCCAGCAGCCAGCCCCCCAAGGTCCTCTACACAGATACGCAGTATTTT. Protein product: CASSQPPKVLYTDTQYF.

The chain links TRBV21-1 to TRBJ2-1. TRBV21-1 is a documented pseudogene. The CDR3 is 18 amino acids. CDR3 protein: CASSKAQDPPRTSNEQFF. Here the CDR3 DNA reads TGTGCCAGCAGCAAAGCTCAGGATCCGCCACGGACGTCAAATGAGCAGTTCTTC.

This clonotype was observed many times. The chain links TRBV11-3 to TRBJ2-5; D is ambiguous. Trimming took 5 bases from V and 2 from J, leaving 9 bases between them. Germline-derived CDR1 and CDR2 are SGHNT and YENEEA. This CDR3 has 13 amino acids. The CDR3 coding sequence is TGTGCCAGCAGCGGAAGTCCTCAAGAGACCCAGTACTTC. Translated, it gives CASSGSPQETQYF.

This clonotype was observed at least ten times. CDR3: CASSFSGSSYEQYF. CDR3 sequence (DNA): TGCGCCAGCAGCTTTAGCGGGAGCTCCTACGAGCAGTACTTC. This chain uses TRBV5-1 with TRBJ2-7; 9 bases fit TRBD2. This CDR3 comprises 14 residues. CDR1 SGHRS and CDR2 YFSETQ come from the germline V gene. The junction had 0 bases not matched to a gene; V was cut back by 2 bases and J by 0 bases.

This clonotype has ten or more counts. The chain recombines TRBV28 with TRBJ2-1; the D is unclear. Germline assignment: CDR1 MDHEN and CDR2 SYDVKM. The CDR3 contains 15 residues. V shed 6 bases and J shed 0 bases, with 12 bases lying between them. CDR3 loop: CASSRLDFSYNEQFF. DNA for the CDR3: TGTGCCAGCAGCCGGCTAGACTTCTCCTACAATGAGCAGTTCTTC.